This note documents a single T cell receptor (beta chain) sequence. Its antigen is still unknown. The data were produced by immunoSEQ multiplex PCR, yet TCRdb's version contains in-frame clones alone and is incomplete. Of about 33,000 clones detected, 84% appear once; the ten largest clones hold about 3.2%. The record originates from a study of somatic mutations in cytotoxic T cells in rheumatoid arthritis. Across the whole study: Selected T-cell populations stained with V beta antibodies were isolated by flow sorting to nearly 100% purity; these included V beta1+ cells subjected to TCRB sequencing. General observations from the study: For about an eighth of the roughly 60 patients, a single CD8+ clone accounted for more than 20% of CD8+ cells. Healthy controls showed no age-related rise in CD8+ clonality, whereas rheumatoid arthritis patients did.

Blood donors with median age about 60 years (range about 20-70), around 58% female, served as healthy controls. The CDR3 is made up of 15 amino acids. Deletions cut 4 bases from V and 8 bases from J, with 18 bases between. CDR1 and CDR2 from the germline V gene are MNHNS and SASEGT. What was sequenced was CD8+ T cells sorted from blood. J is TRBJ2-4 and V is TRBV6-1; a possible D gene is TRBD2 (5 bases). This clonotype was sampled from a man aged 35 to 55 in good health. For the CDR3, the DNA is TGTGCCAGCAGTGCTGAGGGTTTACAGAGGGACATTCAGTACTTC. Protein product: CASSAEGLQRDIQYF.